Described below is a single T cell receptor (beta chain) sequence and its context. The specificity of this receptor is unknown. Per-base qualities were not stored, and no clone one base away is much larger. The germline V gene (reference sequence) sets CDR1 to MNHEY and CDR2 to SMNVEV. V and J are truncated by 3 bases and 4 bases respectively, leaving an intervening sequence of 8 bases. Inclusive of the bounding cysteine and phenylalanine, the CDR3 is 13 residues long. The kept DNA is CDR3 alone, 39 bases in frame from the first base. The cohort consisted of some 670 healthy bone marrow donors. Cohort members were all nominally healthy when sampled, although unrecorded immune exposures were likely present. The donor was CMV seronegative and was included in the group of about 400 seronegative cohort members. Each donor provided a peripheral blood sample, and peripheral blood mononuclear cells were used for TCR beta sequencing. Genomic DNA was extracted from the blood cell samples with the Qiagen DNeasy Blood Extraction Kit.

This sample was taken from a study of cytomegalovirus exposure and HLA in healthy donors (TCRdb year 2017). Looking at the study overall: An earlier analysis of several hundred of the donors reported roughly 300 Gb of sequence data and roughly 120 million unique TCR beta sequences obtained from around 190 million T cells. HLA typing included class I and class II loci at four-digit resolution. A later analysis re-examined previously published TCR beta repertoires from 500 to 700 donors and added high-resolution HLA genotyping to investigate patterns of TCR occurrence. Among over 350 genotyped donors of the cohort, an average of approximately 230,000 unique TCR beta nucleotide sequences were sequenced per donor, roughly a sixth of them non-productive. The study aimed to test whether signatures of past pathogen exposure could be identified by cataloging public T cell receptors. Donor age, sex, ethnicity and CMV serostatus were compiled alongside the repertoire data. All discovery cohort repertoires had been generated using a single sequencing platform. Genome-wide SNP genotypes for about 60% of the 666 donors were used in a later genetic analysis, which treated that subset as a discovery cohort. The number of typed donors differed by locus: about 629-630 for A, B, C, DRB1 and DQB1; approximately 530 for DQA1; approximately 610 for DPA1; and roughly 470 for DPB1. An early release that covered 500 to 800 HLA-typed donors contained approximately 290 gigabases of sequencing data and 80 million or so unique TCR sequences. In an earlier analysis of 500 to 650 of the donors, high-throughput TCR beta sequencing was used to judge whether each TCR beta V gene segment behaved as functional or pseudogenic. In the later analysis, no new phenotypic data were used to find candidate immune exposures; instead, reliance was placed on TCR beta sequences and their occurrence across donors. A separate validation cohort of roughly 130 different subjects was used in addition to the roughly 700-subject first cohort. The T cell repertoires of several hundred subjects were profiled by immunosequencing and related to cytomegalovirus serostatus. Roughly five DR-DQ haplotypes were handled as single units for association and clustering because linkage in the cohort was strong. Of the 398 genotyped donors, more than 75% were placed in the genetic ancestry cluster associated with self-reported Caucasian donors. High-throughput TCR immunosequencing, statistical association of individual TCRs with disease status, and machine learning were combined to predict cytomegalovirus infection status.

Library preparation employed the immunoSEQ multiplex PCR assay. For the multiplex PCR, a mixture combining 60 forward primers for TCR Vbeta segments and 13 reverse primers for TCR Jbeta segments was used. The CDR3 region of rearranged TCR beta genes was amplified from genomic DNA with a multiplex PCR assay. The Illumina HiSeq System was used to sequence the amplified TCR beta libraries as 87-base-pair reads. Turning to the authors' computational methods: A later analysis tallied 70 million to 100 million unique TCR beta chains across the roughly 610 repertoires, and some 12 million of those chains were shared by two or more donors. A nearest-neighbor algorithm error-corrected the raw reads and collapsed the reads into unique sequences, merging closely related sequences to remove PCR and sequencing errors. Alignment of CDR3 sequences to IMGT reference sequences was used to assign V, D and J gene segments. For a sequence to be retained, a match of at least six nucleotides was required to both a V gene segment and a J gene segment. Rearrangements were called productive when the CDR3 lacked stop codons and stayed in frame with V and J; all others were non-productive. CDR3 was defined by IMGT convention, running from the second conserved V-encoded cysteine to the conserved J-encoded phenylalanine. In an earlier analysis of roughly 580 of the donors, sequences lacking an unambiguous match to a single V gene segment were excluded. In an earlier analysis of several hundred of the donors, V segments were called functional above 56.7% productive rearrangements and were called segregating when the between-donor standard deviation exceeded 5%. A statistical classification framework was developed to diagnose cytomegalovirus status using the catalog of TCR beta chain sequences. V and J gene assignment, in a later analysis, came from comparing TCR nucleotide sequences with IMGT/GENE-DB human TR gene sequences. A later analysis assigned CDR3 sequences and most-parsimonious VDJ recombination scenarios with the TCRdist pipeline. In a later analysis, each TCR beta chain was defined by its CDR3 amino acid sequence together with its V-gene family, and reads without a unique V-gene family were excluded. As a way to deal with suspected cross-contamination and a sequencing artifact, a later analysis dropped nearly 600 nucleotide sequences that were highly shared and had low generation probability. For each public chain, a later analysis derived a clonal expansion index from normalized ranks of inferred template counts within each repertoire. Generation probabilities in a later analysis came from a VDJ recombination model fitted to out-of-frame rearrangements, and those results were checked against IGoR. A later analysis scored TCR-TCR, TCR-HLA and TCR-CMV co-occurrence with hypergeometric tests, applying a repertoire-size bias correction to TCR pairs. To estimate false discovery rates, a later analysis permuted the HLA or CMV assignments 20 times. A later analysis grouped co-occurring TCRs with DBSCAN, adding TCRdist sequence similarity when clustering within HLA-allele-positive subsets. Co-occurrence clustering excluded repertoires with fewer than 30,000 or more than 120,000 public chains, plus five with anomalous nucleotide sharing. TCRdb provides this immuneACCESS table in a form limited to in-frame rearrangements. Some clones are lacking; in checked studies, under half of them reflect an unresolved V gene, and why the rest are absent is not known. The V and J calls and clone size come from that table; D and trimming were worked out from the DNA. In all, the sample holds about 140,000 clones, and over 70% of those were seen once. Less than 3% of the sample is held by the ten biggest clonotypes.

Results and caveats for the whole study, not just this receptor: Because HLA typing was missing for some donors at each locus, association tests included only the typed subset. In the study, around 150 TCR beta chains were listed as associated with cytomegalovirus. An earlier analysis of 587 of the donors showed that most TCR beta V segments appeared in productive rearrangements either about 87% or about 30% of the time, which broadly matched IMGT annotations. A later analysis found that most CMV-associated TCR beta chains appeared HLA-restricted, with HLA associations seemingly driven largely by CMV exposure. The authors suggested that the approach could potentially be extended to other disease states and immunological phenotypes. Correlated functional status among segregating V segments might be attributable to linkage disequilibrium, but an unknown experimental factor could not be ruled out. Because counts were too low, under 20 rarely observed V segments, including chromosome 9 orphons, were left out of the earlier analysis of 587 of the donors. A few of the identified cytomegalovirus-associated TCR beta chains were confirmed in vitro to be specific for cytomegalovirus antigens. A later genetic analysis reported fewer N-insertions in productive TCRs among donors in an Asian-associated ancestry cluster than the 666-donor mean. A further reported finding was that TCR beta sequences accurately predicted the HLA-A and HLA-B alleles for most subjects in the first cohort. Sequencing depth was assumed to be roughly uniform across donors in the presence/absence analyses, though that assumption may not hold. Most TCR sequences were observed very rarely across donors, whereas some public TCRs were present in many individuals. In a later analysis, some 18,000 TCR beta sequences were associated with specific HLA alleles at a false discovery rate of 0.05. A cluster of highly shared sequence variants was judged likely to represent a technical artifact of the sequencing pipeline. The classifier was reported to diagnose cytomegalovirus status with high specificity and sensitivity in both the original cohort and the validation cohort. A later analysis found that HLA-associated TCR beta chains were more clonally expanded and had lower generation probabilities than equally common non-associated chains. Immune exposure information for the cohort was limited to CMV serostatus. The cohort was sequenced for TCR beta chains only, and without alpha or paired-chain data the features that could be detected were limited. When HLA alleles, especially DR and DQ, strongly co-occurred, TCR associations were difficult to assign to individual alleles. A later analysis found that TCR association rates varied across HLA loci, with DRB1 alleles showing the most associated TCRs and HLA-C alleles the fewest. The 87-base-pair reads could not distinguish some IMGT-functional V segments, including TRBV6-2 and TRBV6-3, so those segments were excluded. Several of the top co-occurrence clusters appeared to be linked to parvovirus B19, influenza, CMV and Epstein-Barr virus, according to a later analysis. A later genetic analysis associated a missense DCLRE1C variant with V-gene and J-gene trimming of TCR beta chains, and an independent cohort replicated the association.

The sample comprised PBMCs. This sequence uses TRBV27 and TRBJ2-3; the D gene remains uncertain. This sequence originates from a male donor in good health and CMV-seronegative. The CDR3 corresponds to CASSFGLSDTQYF. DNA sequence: TGTGCCAGCAGTTTTGGCCTTTCAGATACGCAGTATTTT.